This entry describes one TCR beta chain. Its matching antigen is unknown. Germline V gene data show CDR1 as LNHDA and CDR2 as SQIVND (reference sequence). The CDR3 loop spans 13 amino acids. Trimming removed 2 bases at V and 4 bases at J, with 8 bases between. The PCR contained 60 Vbeta and 13 Jbeta primers. TCRdb's table, derived via immunoSEQ multiplex PCR, lists solely in-frame clones and lacks some. The sample has about 150,000 clones, around 83% seen once. This entry comes from a study of cytomegalovirus exposure and HLA in healthy donors. Whole-study findings and limits: Accurate HLA-A and HLA-B prediction from TCR beta sequences was reported for most subjects. What a later analysis reportedly showed was that an Asian-associated ancestry cluster had fewer N-insertions than the approximately 670-donor mean.

The chain is built from TRBV19 and TRBJ2-5; D is unclear. The sample comprised PBMCs. The TCR originated in a young man in good health and CMV-seropositive. The CDR3 spells CASSIRQAETQYF. CDR3 coding DNA: TGTGCCAGTAGTATAAGGCAGGCAGAGACCCAGTACTTC.